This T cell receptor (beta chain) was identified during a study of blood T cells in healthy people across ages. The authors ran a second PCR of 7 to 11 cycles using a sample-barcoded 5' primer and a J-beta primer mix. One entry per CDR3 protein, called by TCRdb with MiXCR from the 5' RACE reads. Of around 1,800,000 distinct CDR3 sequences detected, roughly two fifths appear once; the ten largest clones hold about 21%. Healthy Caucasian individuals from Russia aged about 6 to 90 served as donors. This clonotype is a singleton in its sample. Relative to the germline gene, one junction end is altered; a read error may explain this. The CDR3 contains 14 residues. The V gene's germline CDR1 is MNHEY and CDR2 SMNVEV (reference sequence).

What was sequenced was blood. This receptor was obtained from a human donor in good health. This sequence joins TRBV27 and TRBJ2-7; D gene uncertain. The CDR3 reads CVSSSGRFSYEQYF. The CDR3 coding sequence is TGTGTCAGCAGCTCCGGACGGTTCTCCTACGAGCAGTACTTC.